This TCR beta chain is drawn from a study of T-cell memory formation after mild COVID-19. This clonotype was observed many times. TCRdb re-derived calls from the 5' RACE reads in MiXCR, one entry per CDR3 protein. The sample contains roughly 410,000 distinct CDR3 sequences, less than 25% of which appear only once. CDR3 size: 15 residues. The germline gives CDR1 MGHDK, CDR2 SYGVNS. Trimming removed 3 bases from V and 2 bases from J; junction bases left unmatched: 4. This TCR was recovered from an adult woman who had mild COVID-19 (a few samples of this study predate the infection). Cell type and time point are not known. Material for sequencing was PBMCs or a T cell subset sorted from them (not recorded which). The chain uses TRBV25-1 and TRBJ2-7, with 10 bases identical to TRBD1. The CDR3 loop is CASSDQDRGAYEQYF. CDR3 bases: TGTGCCAGCAGTGATCAGGACAGGGGGGCCTACGAGCAGTACTTC.